The 32 T cell receptor beta chains listed next were all sequenced from one sample in a study of CD8 T cells in Susac syndrome. When the RNA was reverse transcribed, random hexamers were used with an input of 0.5 to 1 ug. TCRdb fed the immunoSEQ multiplex PCR reads into MiXCR, producing one record per CDR3 protein. This sample has about 150,000 distinct CDR3 sequences, with roughly 95% found just once. Sequenced material: CD4+ T cells from PBMCs. These receptors all stem from a human donor with Susac syndrome.

The V gene is TRBV7-2, the J gene TRBJ2-1, with D possibly matching TRBD2 (6 bases). This CDR3 region has 12 residues. V was pared by 2 bases and J by 12 bases, with 11 bases between. CDR1 and CDR2 (germline): SGHTA, FQGNSA. In DNA form, the CDR3 reads TGTGCCAGCAGCTTAAGTGCGGGGTGGCAGTTCTTC. It yields the protein CASSLSAGWQFF.

The chain has TRBV25-1 and TRBJ2-7; maybe TRBD2 (6 bases). Germline V gives CDR1 MGHDK, CDR2 SYGVNS. Trimming removed 3 bases at V and 6 bases at J, with 15 bases between. This CDR3 has 14 residues. CDR3 nucleotides: TGTGCCAGCAGTGACGGGGGTAGGGTCGGCGAGCAGTACTTC. This encodes CASSDGGRVGEQYF.

The chain uses TRBV7-2 and TRBJ2-7; 9 bases line up with TRBD2. Germline V gives CDR1 SGHTA, CDR2 FQGNSA. V dropped 3 bases and J dropped 3; count of bases not matched to a gene: 6. This CDR3 contains 15 residues. CDR3 sequence: CASSFASGVFYEQYF. The DNA of the CDR3 is TGTGCCAGCAGCTTCGCTAGCGGGGTTTTCTACGAGCAGTACTTC.

This chain uses TRBV15 with TRBJ2-5; D unresolved. Between the trimmed V and J ends, which lost 1 base and 3 bases, there was a span of 6 bases. The CDR3 runs to 13 residues. Germline V CDR1 and CDR2: LNHNV, YYDKDF (reference sequence). The CDR3 is CATSRGDEETQYF. Here the CDR3 DNA reads TGTGCCACCAGCAGAGGAGACGAAGAGACCCAGTACTTC.

This rearrangement joins TRBV27 to TRBJ2-5; 8 bases match TRBD2. Trimming took 5 bases from V and 4 from J; bases not matched to a gene: 9. The germline CDR1 and CDR2 sequences are MNHEY and SMNVEV (reference sequence). The CDR3 length is 15 residues. In DNA form, the CDR3 reads TGTGCCAGCAGTGTACAAAGCGGGGGTCCAGAGACCCAGTACTTC. Protein product: CASSVQSGGPETQYF.

The gene calls are TRBV20-1 and TRBJ1-6; D ambiguous. V dropped 6 bases and J dropped 8 bases, with 17 bases sitting between them. Germline V lookup: CDR1 DFQATT, CDR2 SNEGSKA (reference sequence). The CDR3 loop spans 14 amino acids. The CDR3 is CSANHGFGDSPLHF. Here the CDR3 DNA reads TGCAGTGCCAACCACGGCTTCGGGGATTCACCCCTCCACTTT.

This rearrangement joins TRBV4-3 to TRBJ2-3; TRBD2 matches at 7 bases. V was clipped by 0 bases and J by 14 bases; unmatched bases: 8. Germline V gene sequence: CDR1 LGHNA, CDR2 YSLEER. The CDR3 consists of 13 residues. CDR3: CASSQDRTSTGYF. CDR3 nucleotides: TGCGCCAGCAGCCAAGATCGGACTAGTACAGGGTATTTT.

The chain combines TRBV20-1 with TRBJ2-7; D is perhaps TRBD1 or TRBD2 (5 bases each). The CDR3 has 11 amino acids. Germline-derived CDR1 and CDR2 are DFQATT and SNEGSKA (reference sequence). Trimming cost V 5 bases and J 4 bases, with 9 bases left between them. As DNA, the CDR3 is TGCAGTGCTGGGACGGTGTACGAGCAGTACTTC. Its translation is CSAGTVYEQYF.

This clonotype was seen a single time. The rearrangement uses TRBV9 and TRBJ2-7; TRBD2 aligns across 7 bases. The ends lost 0 bases at V and 0 bases at J; junction bases unmatched: 3. This CDR3 region has 15 residues. CDR1 SGDLS and CDR2 YYNGEE come from the germline V gene. CDR3 sequence: CASSVGLANSYEQYF. As DNA, the CDR3 is TGTGCCAGCAGCGTAGGACTAGCTAACTCCTACGAGCAGTACTTC.

The V call is TRBV9, the J call TRBJ1-2; D not certain. Trimming stripped 0 bases from V and 2 bases from J, with 5 bases between. The CDR3 sequence is 13 residues long. From germline, CDR1 is SGDLS and CDR2 YYNGEE. CDR3 bases: TGTGCCAGCAGCGTAGGAGGAAACTATGGCTACACCTTC. This gives the protein CASSVGGNYGYTF.

This CDR3 is CSAQPLVTQETQYF. Here the CDR3 DNA reads TGCAGTGCTCAACCACTAGTCACTCAAGAGACCCAGTACTTC. The rearrangement uses TRBV20-1 and TRBJ2-5, with D tentatively TRBD2 (5 bases). This CDR3 comprises 14 residues. Per the germline V gene, CDR1 is DFQATT and CDR2 is SNEGSKA (reference sequence). Trimming stripped 5 bases from V and 2 bases from J, with 15 bases between.

The genes are TRBV20-1 and TRBJ2-7, with D perhaps TRBD1 (5 bases). The V gene lost 3 bases and the J gene lost 0 bases, with 9 bases spanning the gap. The CDR3 sequence is 13 residues long. The V gene's germline CDR1 is DFQATT and CDR2 SNEGSKA (reference sequence). The chain's CDR3 is CSARTDSSYEQYF. The CDR3 nucleotides are TGCAGTGCTAGGACAGACAGCTCCTACGAGCAGTACTTC.

The chain links TRBV25-1 to TRBJ2-2; 7 bases match TRBD1. The CDR3 contains 15 residues. Germline loops: CDR1 MGHDK, CDR2 SYGVNS. V shed 3 bases and J 6 bases; nucleotides not matched to a gene: 7. For the CDR3, the DNA is TGTGCCAGCAGTGAGGGAGCAGGGGGACCCGGGGAGCTGTTTTTT. The encoded protein is CASSEGAGGPGELFF.

The chain carries TRBV20-1 and TRBJ2-7, with 10 bases matching TRBD1. CDR1 and CDR2 (germline): DFQATT, SNEGSKA (reference sequence). The CDR3 spans 14 residues. In DNA form, the CDR3 reads TGCAGCGCATTGACCGGGACAGGGGCCTACGAGCAGTACTTC. Its protein is CSALTGTGAYEQYF.

The rearrangement joins TRBV4-1 to TRBJ2-3, with 9 bases that match TRBD2. The V segment lost 1 base and the J segment 7 bases; nucleotides outside the gene matches: 21. CDR1 and CDR2 from the germline V gene are MGHRA and YSYEKL. The CDR3 spans 20 residues. CDR3 DNA: TGCGCCAGCAGCCAAGCGGAATGGATGCGTCTAGCGGGGAGGAGGTATACGCAGTATTTT. It yields the protein CASSQAEWMRLAGRRYTQYF.

V usage is TRBV4-2 and J usage is TRBJ1-2; the match to TRBD1 covers 8 bases. Germline V gene sequence: CDR1 LGHNA, CDR2 YNFKEQ. The CDR3 is 16 residues long. Germline trimming cut 0 bases from V and 4 bases from J; bases unmatched to any gene: 7. This CDR3 is CASSQEAAGTGYGYTF. CDR3 DNA sequence: TGTGCCAGCAGCCAAGAGGCTGCCGGGACAGGCTATGGCTACACCTTC.

The chain joins TRBV29-1 to TRBJ2-7; the D call may be TRBD1 or TRBD2 (5 bases each). This CDR3 comprises 14 residues. Per germline, CDR1 SQVTM and CDR2 ANQGSEA. V lost 4 bases and J lost 0, with 13 bases in between. The CDR3 protein is CSVVWDLSSYEQYF. CDR3 nucleotide sequence: TGCAGCGTTGTCTGGGACCTGAGCTCCTACGAGCAGTACTTC.

The CDR3 region has the DNA TGCAGTGCCCAGAGCGGGCCACGGGGGGGACAGCCCCAGCATTTT. Encoded protein: CSAQSGPRGGQPQHF. The V and J genes are TRBV20-1 and TRBJ1-5, with D tentatively TRBD1 (5 bases). This CDR3 comprises 15 residues. Trimming cost V 6 bases and J 7 bases, with 22 bases left between them. The germline gives CDR1 DFQATT, CDR2 SNEGSKA (reference sequence).

This chain links TRBV4-2 with TRBJ1-5; D not resolved. CDR3 size: 14 residues. The germline V and J ends were trimmed by 0 bases and 4 bases, with 7 bases remaining between them. Per the germline V gene, CDR1 is LGHNA and CDR2 is YNFKEQ. The DNA for the CDR3 is TGTGCCAGCAGCCAAGAAGCGGGGAATCAGCCCCAGCATTTT. Translating gives CASSQEAGNQPQHF.

The J gene is TRBJ2-1, the V gene TRBV10-3; the D gene could be TRBD1 or TRBD2 (6 bases each). The CDR3 runs 13 residues. V gave up 6 bases and J gave up 9 bases, with 15 bases separating them. Germline V gene lookup returns CDR1 ENHRY and CDR2 SYGVKD. The CDR3 coding sequence is TGTGCCATCAGCTGGCAGGGGAGGAGTGAGCAGTTCTTC. Protein: CAISWQGRSEQFF.

CDR3 DNA sequence: TGTGCCAGCAGATCTGGGGGTTACGAGCAGTACTTC. Amino acid sequence: CASRSGGYEQYF. J is TRBJ2-7 and V is TRBV2; D is perhaps TRBD1 or TRBD2 (5 bases each). Germline assignment: CDR1 SNHLY and CDR2 FYNNEI. This CDR3 is built from 12 residues. Trimming took off 6 bases at V and 4 bases at J, with 10 bases between the two ends.

The CDR3 sequence is CASSLDPGMNTEAFF. CDR3 bases: TGTGCCAGCAGCTTAGATCCCGGAATGAACACTGAAGCTTTCTTT. The chain employs TRBV7-2 and TRBJ1-1; D call uncertain. Deletions cut 1 base from V and 0 bases from J, with 9 bases between. This CDR3 has 15 residues. Germline CDR1 and CDR2: SGHTA and FQGNSA.

The V and J genes are TRBV12-3 or TRBV12-4 and TRBJ2-5; weak D call: TRBD2 (6 bases). V was trimmed by 5 bases and J by 1 base, leaving 11 bases between them. The CDR3 has 14 residues. CDR3: CASSHRDFQETQYF. DNA for the CDR3: TGTGCCAGCAGTCACCGGGACTTCCAAGAGACCCAGTACTTC.

This sequence joins TRBV6-5 and TRBJ2-1; a weak D match, TRBD2 (5 bases). Germline V CDR1 and CDR2: MNHEY, SVGAGI. The CDR3 loop spans 13 amino acids. The ends were cut back, 6 bases at V and 4 bases at J, with 10 bases in the middle. The CDR3 sequence is CASSLRGYNEQFF. In DNA form, the CDR3 reads TGTGCCAGCAGCTTACGGGGTTACAATGAGCAGTTCTTC.

This clonotype was found once. This chain connects TRBV5-1 to TRBJ2-1; 9 bases are shared with TRBD2. CDR1 is SGHRS, CDR2 YFSETQ, per germline. The CDR3 has 15 amino acids. The junction had 5 bases not matched to a gene; V was cut back by 1 base and J by 6 bases. In DNA, the CDR3 is TGCGCCAGCAGCTTGAGTCTAGCGGGGACCAATGAGCAGTTCTTC. Translated: CASSLSLAGTNEQFF.

The chain uses TRBV5-4 and TRBJ1-1; D is perhaps TRBD1 (6 bases). V lost 7 bases and J lost 2, with 15 bases in between. This CDR3 has 14 amino acids. Germline CDR1 SGHNT, CDR2 YYREEE (reference sequence). CDR3 coding DNA: TGTGCCAGCCGAACACAGGGCACAAACACTGAAGCTTTCTTT. This sequence encodes CASRTQGTNTEAFF.

This chain connects TRBV20-1 to TRBJ2-1; D perhaps matches TRBD1 (7 bases). Germline V gene data show CDR1 as DFQATT and CDR2 as SNEGSKA (reference sequence). The CDR3 consists of 13 residues. CDR3 region: CSLRGAAANEQFF. CDR3 coding DNA: TGCAGCCTCAGGGGGGCGGCGGCCAATGAGCAGTTCTTC.

J is TRBJ2-3 and V is TRBV24-1; D tentatively reads TRBD1 or TRBD2 (5 bases each). Looked up from germline, CDR1 is KGHDR and CDR2 is SFDVKD. With 3 bases removed from V and 2 bases from J, the gap between germline ends came to 14 bases. The CDR3 loop spans 16 amino acids. The CDR3: CATSDGSGTYTDTQYF. CDR3 nucleotide sequence: TGTGCCACCAGTGATGGATCCGGGACCTACACAGATACGCAGTATTTT.

The chain links TRBV3-1 to TRBJ2-3; D is perhaps TRBD1 (6 bases). Germline CDR1 and CDR2: LGHDT and YNNKEL (reference sequence). V was pared by 6 bases and J by 2 bases, with 21 bases between. The CDR3 loop spans 17 amino acids. The CDR3 sequence: CASSPLRFRGTTDTQYF. CDR3 coding DNA: TGTGCCAGCAGTCCACTTCGTTTTAGGGGGACCACAGATACGCAGTATTTT.

V and J are TRBV19 and TRBJ2-7; D tentatively fits TRBD1 or TRBD2 (5 bases each). CDR1 and CDR2 (germline): LNHDA, SQIVND (reference sequence). This CDR3 comprises 14 residues. Trimming removed 5 bases from V and 3 bases from J, with 14 bases in between. This CDR3 reads CASSPALGDYEQYF. The CDR3 bases are TGTGCCAGTAGTCCCGCTTTGGGGGACTACGAGCAGTACTTC.

This sequence joins TRBV7-2 and TRBJ2-3; D is ambiguous. CDR1 is SGHTA, CDR2 FQGNSA, per germline. CDR3 length: 13 residues. The ends were cut back, 0 bases at V and 4 bases at J, with 5 bases in the middle. The CDR3 loop reads CASSLAFADTQYF. In nucleotides, the CDR3 is TGTGCCAGCAGCTTAGCTTTCGCAGATACGCAGTATTTT.

V gene TRBV20-1 combines with J gene TRBJ1-6; 12 bases agree with TRBD1. The CDR3 runs 15 residues. V dropped 3 bases and J dropped 8; count of bases not matched to a gene: 5. Germline lookup yields CDR1 DFQATT and CDR2 SNEGSKA (reference sequence). The CDR3 nucleotides read TGCAGTGCTAGGGGGACAGGGGGCGTCGATTCACCCCTCCACTTT. Translation gives CSARGTGGVDSPLHF.